The 5 T cell receptor beta chains listed next were all sequenced from one sample in a study of T cell responses to AZD1222 COVID-19 vaccine. TCRdb's copy holds only in-frame clones and misses some; the assay was immunoSEQ multiplex PCR. The data hold 150,000 to 200,000 clones, with about 92% observed a single time. The sample consisted of peripheral blood, taken on day 0 of AZD1222 vaccination. Receptor source: an adult in good health.

The rearrangement uses TRBV7-2 and TRBJ2-1; tentatively, D is TRBD2 (5 bases). Trimming shortened V by 5 bases and J by 1 base, and 6 bases separated the two germline ends. The CDR3 consists of 13 residues. The V gene's germline CDR1 is SGHTA and CDR2 FQGNSA. The CDR3, as DNA: TGTGCCAGCAGCCCGGGGTCCTACAATGAGCAGTTCTTC. Translated, it gives CASSPGSYNEQFF.

The chain couples TRBV5-1 to TRBJ1-1; the D is unclear. The length of the CDR3 is 14 residues. The V end lost 4 bases, the J end lost 3 bases, and 13 bases lay between the germline ends. CDR1 and CDR2 from the germline V gene are SGHRS and YFSETQ. The CDR3 region has the DNA TGCGCCAGCAGCGCTCGAGGAGGTGACACTGAAGCTTTCTTT. It specifies CASSARGGDTEAFF.

This clone was picked up one time. The chain recombines TRBV15 with TRBJ2-7; 9 positions agree with TRBD1. J lost 1 base, V lost 1 base, and 17 bases had no gene match. Germline V gives CDR1 LNHNV, CDR2 YYDKDF (reference sequence). This CDR3 is 20 amino acids long. The CDR3 loop is CATSRVQSQRLGTGSYEQYF. CDR3 DNA sequence: TGTGCCACCAGCAGAGTCCAGAGCCAACGATTGGGGACAGGGTCCTACGAGCAGTACTTC. Together with reference TRBV15 and TRBJ2-7, the CDR3 gives the full variable domain: DAMVIQNPRYQVTQFGKPVTLSCSQTLNHNVMYWYQQKSSQAPKLLFHYYDKDFNNEADTPDNFQSRRPNTSFCFLDIRSPGLGDTAMYLCATSRVQSQRLGTGSYEQYFGPGTRLTVT.

The rearrangement links TRBV5-1 to TRBJ1-3; no clear D. Germline V lookup: CDR1 SGHRS, CDR2 YFSETQ. The V end was cut by 0 bases, the J end by 3 bases, with 10 bases between. The CDR3 is made up of 15 amino acids. The CDR3, as DNA: TGCGCCAGCAGCTTGGCAGTCGGAGTTGGAAACACCATATATTTT. Translated: CASSLAVGVGNTIYF.

The V gene is TRBV11-2, the J gene TRBJ1-5; 8 nucleotides match TRBD1. Germline V CDR1 and CDR2: SGHAT, FQNNGV. The CDR3 covers 15 residues. Germline trimming cut 5 bases from V and 6 bases from J; bases unmatched to any gene: 9. The CDR3 reads CASSKDRDLGQPQHF. The DNA for the CDR3 is TGTGCCAGCAGCAAGGACAGGGATCTCGGTCAGCCCCAGCATTTT.